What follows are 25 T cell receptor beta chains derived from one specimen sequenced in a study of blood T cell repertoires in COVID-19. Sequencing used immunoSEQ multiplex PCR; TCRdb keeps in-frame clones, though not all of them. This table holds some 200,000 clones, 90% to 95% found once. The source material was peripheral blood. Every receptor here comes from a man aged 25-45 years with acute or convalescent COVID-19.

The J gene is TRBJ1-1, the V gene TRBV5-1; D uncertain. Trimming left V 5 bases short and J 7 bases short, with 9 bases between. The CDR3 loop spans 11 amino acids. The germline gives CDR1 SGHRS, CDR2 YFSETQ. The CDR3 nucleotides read TGCGCCAGCAGGGAGGGTATTGAAGCTTTCTTT. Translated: CASREGIEAFF.

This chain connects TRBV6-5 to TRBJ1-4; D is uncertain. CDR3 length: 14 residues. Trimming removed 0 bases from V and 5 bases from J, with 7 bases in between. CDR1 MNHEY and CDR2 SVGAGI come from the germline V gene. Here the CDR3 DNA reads TGTGCCAGCAGTTACTCATTGAGGAATGAAAAACTGTTTTTT. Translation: CASSYSLRNEKLFF.

The CDR3 bases are TGTGCCATCCCGGGACAGGGGATCGGGGAGCTGTTTTTT. It encodes CAIPGQGIGELFF. This rearrangement joins TRBV2 to TRBJ2-2; TRBD1 matches 10 bases. The CDR3 loop spans 13 amino acids. The germline gives CDR1 SNHLY, CDR2 FYNNEI. V lost 10 bases to trimming and J lost 7 bases; unmatched junction nucleotides: 6.

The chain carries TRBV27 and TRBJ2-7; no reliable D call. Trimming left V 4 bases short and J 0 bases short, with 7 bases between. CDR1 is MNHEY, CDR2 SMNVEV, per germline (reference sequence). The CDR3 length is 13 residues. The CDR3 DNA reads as TGTGCCAGCAGTTCCTACCCCTCCTACGAGCAGTACTTC. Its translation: CASSSYPSYEQYF.

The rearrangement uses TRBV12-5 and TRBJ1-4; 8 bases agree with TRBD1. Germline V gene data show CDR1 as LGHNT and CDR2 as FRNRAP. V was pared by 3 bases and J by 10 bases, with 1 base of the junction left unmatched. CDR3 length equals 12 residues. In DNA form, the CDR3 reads TGTGCTAGTGGTTTTGACAGGGGAAAACTGTTTTTT. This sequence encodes CASGFDRGKLFF.

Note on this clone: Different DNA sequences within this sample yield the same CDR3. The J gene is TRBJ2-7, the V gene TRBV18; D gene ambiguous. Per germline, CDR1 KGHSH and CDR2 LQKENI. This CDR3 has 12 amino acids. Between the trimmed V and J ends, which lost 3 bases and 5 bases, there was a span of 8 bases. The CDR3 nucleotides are TGTGCCAGCTCACCGGGCAGCCACGAGCAGTACTTC. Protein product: CASSPGSHEQYF.

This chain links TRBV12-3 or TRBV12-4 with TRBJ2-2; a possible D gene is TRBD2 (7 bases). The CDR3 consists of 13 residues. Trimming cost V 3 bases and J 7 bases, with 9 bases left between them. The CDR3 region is CASSFGGLGELFF. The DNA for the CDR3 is TGTGCCAGCAGTTTCGGGGGGCTCGGGGAGCTGTTTTTT.

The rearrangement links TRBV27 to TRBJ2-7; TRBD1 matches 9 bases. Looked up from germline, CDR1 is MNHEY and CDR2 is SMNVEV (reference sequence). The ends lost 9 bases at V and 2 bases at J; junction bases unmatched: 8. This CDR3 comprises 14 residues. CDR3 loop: CASRGQGRTYEQYF. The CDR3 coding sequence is TGTGCCAGTAGAGGACAGGGGAGAACCTACGAGCAGTACTTC.

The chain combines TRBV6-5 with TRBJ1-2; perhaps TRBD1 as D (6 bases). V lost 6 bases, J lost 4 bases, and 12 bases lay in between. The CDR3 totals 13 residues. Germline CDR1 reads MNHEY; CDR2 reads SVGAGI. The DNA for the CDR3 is TGTGCCAGCAGACAGGGAAACGCCTATGGCTACACCTTC. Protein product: CASRQGNAYGYTF.

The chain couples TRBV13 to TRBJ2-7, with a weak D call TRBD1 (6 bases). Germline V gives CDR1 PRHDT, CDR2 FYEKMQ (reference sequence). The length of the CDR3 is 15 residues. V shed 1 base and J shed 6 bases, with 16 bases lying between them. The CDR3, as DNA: TGTGCCAGCAGCTTAGAAGGGGGACCCTTCGCCGAGCAGTACTTC. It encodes CASSLEGGPFAEQYF.

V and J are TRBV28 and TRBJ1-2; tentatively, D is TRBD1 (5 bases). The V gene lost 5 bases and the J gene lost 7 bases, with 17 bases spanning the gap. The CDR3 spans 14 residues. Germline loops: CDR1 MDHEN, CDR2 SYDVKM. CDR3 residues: CASSLRTVGAGYTF. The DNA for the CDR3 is TGTGCCAGCAGTCTACGCACGGTAGGGGCTGGCTACACCTTC.

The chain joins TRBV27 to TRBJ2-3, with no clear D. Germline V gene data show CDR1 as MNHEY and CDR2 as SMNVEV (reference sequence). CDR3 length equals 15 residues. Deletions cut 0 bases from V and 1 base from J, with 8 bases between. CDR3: CASSLSLYRTDTQYF. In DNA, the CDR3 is TGTGCCAGCAGTTTATCCCTCTACCGCACAGATACGCAGTATTTT.

The DNA of the CDR3 is TGCGCCAGCAGCCAAGTAATACCTTCAACAGGGGGGAATGAGCAGTTCTTC. Encoded protein: CASSQVIPSTGGNEQFF. The chain links TRBV4-1 to TRBJ2-1; 8 bases map to TRBD1. The trim removed 1 base at V and 7 bases at J, leaving 12 bases unmatched. Germline V gene data show CDR1 as MGHRA and CDR2 as YSYEKL. The CDR3 sequence is 17 residues long.

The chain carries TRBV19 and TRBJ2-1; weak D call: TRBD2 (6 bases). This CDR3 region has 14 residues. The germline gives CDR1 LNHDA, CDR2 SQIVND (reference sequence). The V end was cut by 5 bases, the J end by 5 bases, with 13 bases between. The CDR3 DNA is TGTGCCAGTAGTTGGACGGGGGTCCACAATGAGCAGTTCTTC. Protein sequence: CASSWTGVHNEQFF.

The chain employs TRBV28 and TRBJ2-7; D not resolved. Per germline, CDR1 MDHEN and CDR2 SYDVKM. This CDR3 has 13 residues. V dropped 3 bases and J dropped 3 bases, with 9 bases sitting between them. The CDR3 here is CASSFYLIYEQYF. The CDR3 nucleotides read TGTGCCAGCAGTTTCTACCTTATCTACGAGCAGTACTTC.

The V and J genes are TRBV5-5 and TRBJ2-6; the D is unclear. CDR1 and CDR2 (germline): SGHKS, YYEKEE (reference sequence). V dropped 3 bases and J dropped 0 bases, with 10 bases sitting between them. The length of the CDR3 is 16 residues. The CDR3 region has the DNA TGTGCCAGCAGCTCCATCATTAGCTCTGGGGCCAACGTCCTGACTTTC. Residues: CASSSIISSGANVLTF.

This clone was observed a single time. DNA of the CDR3: TGTGCCAGCGGTCTAGGCCTAGCGGGAGTGAGCGAGCAGTACTTC. This gives the protein CASGLGLAGVSEQYF. The chain combines TRBV28 with TRBJ2-7; 10 bases are a match to TRBD2. CDR1 is MDHEN and CDR2 is SYDVKM in the germline V gene. Trimming took 8 bases from V and 6 from J; bases not matched to a gene: 13. The CDR3 contains 15 residues.

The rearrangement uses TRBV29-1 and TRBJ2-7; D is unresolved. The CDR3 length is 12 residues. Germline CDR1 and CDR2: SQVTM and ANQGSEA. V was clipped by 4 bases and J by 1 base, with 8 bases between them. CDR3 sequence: CSVGQASYEQYF. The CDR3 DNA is TGCAGCGTTGGGCAGGCGTCCTACGAGCAGTACTTC.

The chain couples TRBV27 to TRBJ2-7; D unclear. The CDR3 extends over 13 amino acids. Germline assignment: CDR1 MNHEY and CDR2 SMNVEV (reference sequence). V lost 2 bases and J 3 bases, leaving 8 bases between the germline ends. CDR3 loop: CASSLPPSYEQYF. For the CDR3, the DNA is TGTGCCAGCAGTTTACCCCCCAGCTACGAGCAGTACTTC.

The CDR3 bases are TGTGCCAGCAGCGGCAGGGGTACTTCACCCCTCCACTTT. Amino acids: CASSGRGTSPLHF. This chain connects TRBV6-5 to TRBJ1-6; tentative D call: TRBD1 (6 bases). The CDR3 length is 13 residues. V gave up 6 bases and J gave up 9 bases, with 12 bases separating them. Germline loops: CDR1 MNHEY, CDR2 SVGAGI.

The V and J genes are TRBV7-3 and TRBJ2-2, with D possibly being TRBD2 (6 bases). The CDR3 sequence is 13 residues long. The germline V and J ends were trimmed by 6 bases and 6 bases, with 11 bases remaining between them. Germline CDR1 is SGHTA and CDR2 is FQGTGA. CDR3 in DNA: TGTGCCAGCAGAATGGAGGGGCCCGGGGAGCTGTTTTTT. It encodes CASRMEGPGELFF.

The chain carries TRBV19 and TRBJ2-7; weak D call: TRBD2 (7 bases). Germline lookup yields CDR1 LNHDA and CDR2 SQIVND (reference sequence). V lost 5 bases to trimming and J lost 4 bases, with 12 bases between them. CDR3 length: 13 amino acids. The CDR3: CASSDGGRYEQYF. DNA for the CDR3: TGTGCCAGTAGTGACGGGGGGCGGTACGAGCAGTACTTC.

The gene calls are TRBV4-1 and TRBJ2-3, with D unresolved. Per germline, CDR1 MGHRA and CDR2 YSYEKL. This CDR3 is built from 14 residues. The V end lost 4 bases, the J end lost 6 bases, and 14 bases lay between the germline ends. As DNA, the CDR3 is TGCGCCAGCAGCCCTGGCGAGACTGGGGATACGCAGTATTTT. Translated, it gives CASSPGETGDTQYF.

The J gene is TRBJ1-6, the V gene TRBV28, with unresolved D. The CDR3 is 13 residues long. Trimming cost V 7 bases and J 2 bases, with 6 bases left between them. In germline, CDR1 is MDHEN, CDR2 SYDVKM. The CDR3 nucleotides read TGTGCCAGCATTCGTACCTATAATTCACCCCTCCACTTT. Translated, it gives CASIRTYNSPLHF.

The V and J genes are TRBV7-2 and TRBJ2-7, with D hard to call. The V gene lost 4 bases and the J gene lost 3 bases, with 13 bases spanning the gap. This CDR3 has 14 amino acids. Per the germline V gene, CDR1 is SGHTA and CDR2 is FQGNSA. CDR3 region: CASSWSVGYYEQYF. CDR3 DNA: TGTGCCAGCAGCTGGAGCGTGGGTTACTACGAGCAGTACTTC. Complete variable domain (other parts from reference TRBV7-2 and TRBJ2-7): GAGVSQSPSNKVTEKGKDVELRCDPISGHTALYWYRQSLGQGLEFLIYFQGNSAPDKSGLPSDRFSAERTGGSVSTLTIQRTQQEDSAVYLCASSWSVGYYEQYFGPGTRLTVT.